The sequence of this TCR beta chain was determined in a study of T-cell reconstitution after alpha-beta-depleted transplantation in children. Preparation of the TCRbeta library was carried out with unique molecular identifiers. TCRdb re-called the PCR reads through MiXCR, storing one row per CDR3 protein. The sample consists of about a million distinct CDR3 sequences, roughly 29% of them appearing once. From germline, CDR1 is KGHSY and CDR2 FQNENV. J lost 0 bases, V lost 6 bases, and 3 bases had no gene match. This CDR3 region has 14 residues. Specimen: PBMCs, mostly from graft donor cells, collected 360 days after TCRalphabeta/CD19-depleted stem cell transplant. The chain recombines TRBV16 with TRBJ1-1; 8 bases agree with TRBD1. The sequence came from a boy in the first two years of life who had a stem cell transplant for SCID, so the T cells may come from the graft donor. The CDR3 nucleotides read TGTGCCAGCAGACAGGACAGGGTGAACACTGAAGCTTTCTTT. The encoded protein is CASRQDRVNTEAFF.